This passage covers 17 T cell receptor beta chains from one sample sequenced in a study of spatial heterogeneity in lung cancer. Findings and limits, study-wide: Intratumoral expanded alpha and beta TCR counts were found to track tumor mutation counts.

The time point was: sample taken at primary tumor resection. Their cognate antigens are unknown. TCRdb analysed the 5' RACE reads with MiXCR anew, one entry per CDR3 protein. The data contain 20,000 to 30,000 distinct CDR3 sequences, roughly 8.6% of them singletons. Source: lung tumor tissue, taken at surgery. The receptors originated from a male donor with early-stage non-small cell lung cancer.

The chain carries TRBV2 and TRBJ2-3, with 7 bases that match TRBD1. The trim removed 3 bases at V and 6 bases at J, leaving 6 bases unmatched. The germline V gene encodes CDR1 SNHLY and CDR2 FYNNEI. The CDR3 is made up of 14 amino acids. The CDR3 DNA reads as TGTGCCAGCAGTGAGGGGACAGAGGGTGATACGCAGTATTTT. As protein: CASSEGTEGDTQYF.

There are a few counts of this clonotype. J is TRBJ1-5 and V is TRBV6-5; a possible D gene is TRBD1 (6 bases). CDR3 length equals 13 residues. From germline, CDR1 is MNHEY and CDR2 SVGAGI. V dropped 0 bases and J dropped 12 bases, with 12 bases sitting between them. CDR3 in amino acids: CASSYSRGSLQHF. In DNA, the CDR3 is TGTGCCAGCAGTTACTCGAGGGGGTCCCTCCAGCATTTT.

This clonotype was seen ten or more times. CDR3 amino acids: CASSSPPGRTGTDTQYF. In DNA, the CDR3 is TGTGCCAGCAGCTCCCCTCCCGGCCGGACGGGGACAGATACGCAGTATTTT. J is TRBJ2-3 and V is TRBV7-9; D is possibly TRBD2 (5 bases). This CDR3 spans 17 amino acids. Trimming stripped 4 bases from V and 3 bases from J, with 20 bases between. CDR1 and CDR2 (germline): SEHNR, FQNEAQ (reference sequence).

The table lists this clonotype with many counts. The chain joins TRBV12-2 to TRBJ1-1. TRBV12-2 is deemed a pseudogene. The CDR3 runs 17 residues. This chain's CDR3 is CASRLEPELVMNTEAFF. The DNA for the CDR3 is TGTGCAAGTCGCTTAGAGCCAGAGCTGGTAATGAACACTGAAGCTTTCTTT.

The CDR3 region is CASSSMLYEQYF. CDR3 sequence (DNA): TGTGCCAGCAGTTCCATGTTGTACGAGCAGTACTTC. The chain recombines TRBV28 with TRBJ2-7; D is unresolved. Germline CDR1 MDHEN, CDR2 SYDVKM. This CDR3 has 12 amino acids. The V end lost 4 bases, the J end lost 4 bases, and 8 bases lay between the germline ends.

The chain carries TRBV18 and TRBJ1-2, with D unclear. Germline lookup yields CDR1 KGHSH and CDR2 LQKENI. V was cut by 2 bases and J by 8 bases, with 15 bases left in between. The CDR3 is 14 residues long. For the CDR3, the DNA is TGTGCCAGCTCACCAGGGCCACAAGCTGACGGCTACACCTTC. This codes for CASSPGPQADGYTF.

This clonotype showed up just a few times. The chain links TRBV6-5 to TRBJ2-1, with D possibly matching TRBD2 (5 bases). V was pared by 0 bases and J by 10 bases, with 7 bases between. The germline gives CDR1 MNHEY, CDR2 SVGAGI. This CDR3 has 12 amino acids. The CDR3, as DNA: TGTGCCAGCAGTTACTCGACGGGGGAGCAGTTCTTC. Protein sequence: CASSYSTGEQFF.

This chain uses TRBV6-2 or TRBV6-3 with TRBJ2-7; TRBD2 aligns across 7 bases. This CDR3 is built from 12 residues. Germline V gene sequence: CDR1 MNHEY, CDR2 SVGEGT. After removal of 7 bases from V and 6 bases from J, the junction contained 6 bases not matched to a gene. CDR3 loop: CASTARGGEQYF. The CDR3 coding sequence is TGTGCCAGCACCGCTCGCGGGGGCGAGCAGTACTTC.

The chain is built from TRBV7-2 and TRBJ2-2; 9 bases line up with TRBD1. CDR1 is SGHTA and CDR2 is FQGNSA in the germline V gene. This CDR3 comprises 15 residues. V trimming: 3 bases; J trimming: 5 bases; junction bases outside the gene matches: 4. CDR3 coding DNA: TGTGCCAGCAGCTTCGGACAGGGGTGGACCGGGGAGCTGTTTTTT. It is translated as CASSFGQGWTGELFF.

In this sample, this clonotype turned up a few times. The chain couples TRBV18 to TRBJ1-2; TRBD1 might be the D (6 bases). CDR3 length equals 14 residues. Germline values: CDR1 KGHSH, CDR2 LQKENI. V was shortened by 3 bases and J by 2 bases, with 10 bases between the two germline ends. CDR3 coding DNA: TGTGCCAGCTCACCGGGACAAAGGAACTATGGCTACACCTTC. This gives the protein CASSPGQRNYGYTF.

The chain is built from TRBV6-6 and TRBJ2-5; D is perhaps TRBD2 (5 bases). The CDR3 consists of 16 residues. The V end lost 0 bases, the J end lost 5 bases, and 16 bases lay between the germline ends. Germline CDR1 MNHNY, CDR2 SVGAGI (reference sequence). The CDR3 sequence: CASSYSKEAPGETQYF. In DNA, the CDR3 is TGTGCCAGCAGTTACTCGAAGGAGGCCCCGGGCGAGACCCAGTACTTC.

The rearrangement uses TRBV7-9 and TRBJ1-4; D not certain. This CDR3 has 17 amino acids. The ends were cut back, 1 base at V and 3 bases at J, with 15 bases in the middle. Germline V CDR1 and CDR2: SEHNR, FQNEAQ (reference sequence). The CDR3 reads CASSLEVPAGANEKLFF. The CDR3 DNA sequence: TGTGCCAGCAGCTTAGAGGTTCCGGCAGGCGCTAATGAAAAACTGTTTTTT.

At least ten counts were recorded for this clonotype. The chain links TRBV25-1 to TRBJ1-3; D is ambiguous. Germline lookup yields CDR1 MGHDK and CDR2 SYGVNS. The CDR3 has 14 residues. V lost 1 base and J lost 4, with 8 bases in between. The CDR3 coding sequence is TGTGCCAGCAGTGAATCCGTAGCCGGAAACACCATATATTTT. Amino acid sequence: CASSESVAGNTIYF.

This clonotype was observed many times. The V gene is TRBV5-1, the J gene TRBJ2-7, with 10 bases that match TRBD1. V lost 8 bases to trimming and J lost 4 bases; unmatched junction nucleotides: 9. The germline V gene encodes CDR1 SGHRS and CDR2 YFSETQ. The CDR3 is made up of 14 amino acids. The CDR3 sequence is CASNRDRGFYEQYF. For the CDR3, the DNA is TGCGCCAGTAACCGGGACAGGGGATTTTACGAGCAGTACTTC.

This chain joins TRBV7-9 and TRBJ2-1; no firm D call. The CDR3 runs 13 residues. Trimming cost V 3 bases and J 4 bases, with 7 bases left between them. CDR1 SEHNR and CDR2 FQNEAQ come from the germline V gene (reference sequence). The CDR3 DNA reads TGTGCCAGCAGCTTCACCAGATACAATGAGCAGTTCTTC. The encoded protein is CASSFTRYNEQFF.

This clonotype was detected ten times or more. J is TRBJ2-1 and V is TRBV6-5; TRBD1 agrees at 11 bases. The germline V gene has CDR1 MNHEY and CDR2 SVGAGI. J gave up 7 bases and V 7 bases, and 12 bases lay outside the gene matches. The CDR3 extends over 16 amino acids. CDR3 residues: CASTANSGQGGNEQFF. The CDR3 DNA reads as TGTGCCAGCACCGCAAACTCGGGACAGGGGGGAAATGAGCAGTTCTTC.

This clonotype was detected only a few times. V is TRBV7-9 and J is TRBJ1-2; 9 positions agree with TRBD1. This CDR3 spans 12 amino acids. Germline V lookup: CDR1 SEHNR, CDR2 FQNEAQ (reference sequence). The J segment lost 8 bases and the V segment lost 4 bases, leaving 2 bases of the junction unmatched. This CDR3 is CASSWTGDGYTF. The CDR3, as DNA: TGTGCCAGCAGCTGGACAGGGGACGGCTACACCTTC.